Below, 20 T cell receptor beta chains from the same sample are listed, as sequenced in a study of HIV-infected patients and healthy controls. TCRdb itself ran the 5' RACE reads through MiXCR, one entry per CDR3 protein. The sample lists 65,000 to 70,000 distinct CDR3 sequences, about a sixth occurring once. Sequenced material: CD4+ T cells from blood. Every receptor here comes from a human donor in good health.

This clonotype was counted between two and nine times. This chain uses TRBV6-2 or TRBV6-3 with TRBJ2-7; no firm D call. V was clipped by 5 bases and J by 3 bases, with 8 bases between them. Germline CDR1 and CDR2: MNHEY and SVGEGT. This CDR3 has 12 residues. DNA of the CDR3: TGTGCCAGCAGTGTCCAATTCTACGAGCAGTACTTC. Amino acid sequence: CASSVQFYEQYF.

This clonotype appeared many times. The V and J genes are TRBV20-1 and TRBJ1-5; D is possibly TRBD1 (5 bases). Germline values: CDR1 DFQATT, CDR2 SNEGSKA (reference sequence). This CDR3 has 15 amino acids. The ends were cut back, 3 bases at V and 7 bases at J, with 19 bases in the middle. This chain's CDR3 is CSASVGQGGRQPQHF. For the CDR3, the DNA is TGCAGTGCTAGTGTGGGGCAGGGAGGGAGGCAGCCCCAGCATTTT.

The CDR3 spells CASSYTPPPSRTWTSRNEQFF. CDR3 nucleotides: TGTGCCAGCAGTTACACTCCTCCGCCCTCCAGGACTTGGACTAGCAGGAATGAGCAGTTCTTC. The chain has TRBV6-2 or TRBV6-3 and TRBJ2-1, with TRBD2 matching over 8 bases. Trimming removed 2 bases from V and 7 bases from J; junction bases left unmatched: 25. From germline, CDR1 is MNHEY and CDR2 SVGEGT. This CDR3 comprises 21 residues.

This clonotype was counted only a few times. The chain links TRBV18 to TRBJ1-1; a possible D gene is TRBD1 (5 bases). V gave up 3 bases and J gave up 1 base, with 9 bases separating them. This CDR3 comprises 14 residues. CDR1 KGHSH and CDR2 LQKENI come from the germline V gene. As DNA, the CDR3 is TGTGCCAGCTCACCTGCAGGGACGAACACTGAAGCTTTCTTT. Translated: CASSPAGTNTEAFF.

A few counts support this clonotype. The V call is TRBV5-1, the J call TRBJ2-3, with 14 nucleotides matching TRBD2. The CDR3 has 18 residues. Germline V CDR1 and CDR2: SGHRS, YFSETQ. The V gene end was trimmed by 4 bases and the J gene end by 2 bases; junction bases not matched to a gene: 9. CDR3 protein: CASSLTGTSGGPTDTQYF. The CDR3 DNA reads TGCGCCAGCAGCCTGACGGGGACTAGCGGGGGCCCCACAGATACGCAGTATTTT.

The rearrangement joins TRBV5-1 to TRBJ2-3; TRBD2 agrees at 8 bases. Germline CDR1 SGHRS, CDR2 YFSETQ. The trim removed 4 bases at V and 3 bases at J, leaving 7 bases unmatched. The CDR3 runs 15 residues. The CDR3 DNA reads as TGCGCCAGCAGCATGGGACTAGTCGGGACAGATACGCAGTATTTT. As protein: CASSMGLVGTDTQYF.

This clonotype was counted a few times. CDR3 DNA sequence: TGTGCCAGCAGTGGGGGGCGCGTGGGTCAGCCCCAGCATTTT. Translated, it gives CASSGGRVGQPQHF. The chain carries TRBV2 and TRBJ1-5; TRBD1 might be the D (6 bases). V was shortened by 4 bases and J by 6 bases, with 13 bases between the two germline ends. Germline V gene lookup returns CDR1 SNHLY and CDR2 FYNNEI. This CDR3 is built from 14 residues. Drawing the rest from reference TRBV2 and TRBJ1-5, the complete variable domain is EPEVTQTPSHQVTQMGQEVILRCVPISNHLYFYWYRQILGQKVEFLVSFYNNEISEKSEIFDDQFSVERPDGSNFTLKIRSTKLEDSAMYFCASSGGRVGQPQHFGDGTRLSIL.

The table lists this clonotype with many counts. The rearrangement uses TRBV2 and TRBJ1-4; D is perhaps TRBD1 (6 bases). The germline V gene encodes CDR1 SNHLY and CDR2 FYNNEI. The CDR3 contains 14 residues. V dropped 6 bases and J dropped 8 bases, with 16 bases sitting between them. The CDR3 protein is CASSEGDPGEKLFF. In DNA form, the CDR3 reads TGTGCCAGCAGCGAGGGGGACCCCGGGGAAAAACTGTTTTTT.

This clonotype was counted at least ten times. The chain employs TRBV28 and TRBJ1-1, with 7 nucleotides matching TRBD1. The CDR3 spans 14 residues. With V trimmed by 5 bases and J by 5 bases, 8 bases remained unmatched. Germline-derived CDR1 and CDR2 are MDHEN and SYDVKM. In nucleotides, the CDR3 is TGTGCCAGCAGTCGACAGGGCTTGAGGACTGAAGCTTTCTTT. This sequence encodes CASSRQGLRTEAFF.

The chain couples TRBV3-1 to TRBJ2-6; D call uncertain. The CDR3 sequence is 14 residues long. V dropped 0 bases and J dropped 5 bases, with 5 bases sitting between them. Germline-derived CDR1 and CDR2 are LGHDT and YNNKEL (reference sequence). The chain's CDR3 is CASSQDMWANVLTF. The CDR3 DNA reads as TGTGCCAGCAGCCAAGACATGTGGGCCAACGTCCTGACTTTC. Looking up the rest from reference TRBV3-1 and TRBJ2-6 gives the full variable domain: DTAVSQTPKYLVTQMGNDKSIKCEQNLGHDTMYWYKQDSKKFLKIMFSYNNKELIINETVPNRFSPKSPDKAHLNLHINSLELGDSAVYFCASSQDMWANVLTFGAGSRLTVL.

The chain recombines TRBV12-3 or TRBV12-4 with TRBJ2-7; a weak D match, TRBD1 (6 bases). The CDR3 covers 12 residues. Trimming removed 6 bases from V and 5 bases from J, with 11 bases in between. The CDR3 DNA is TGTGCCAGCAGCCGCACAGGGAACGAGCAGTACTTC. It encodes CASSRTGNEQYF.

CDR3 amino acids: CASSVPAGGQETQYF. DNA of the CDR3: TGTGCCAGCAGCGTGCCAGCGGGAGGCCAAGAGACCCAGTACTTC. The chain carries TRBV9 and TRBJ2-5, with 9 bases that match TRBD2. Losses at the gene ends were 2 bases for V and 1 base for J; bases not matched to a gene: 3. This CDR3 contains 15 residues. The germline V gene has CDR1 SGDLS and CDR2 YYNGEE.

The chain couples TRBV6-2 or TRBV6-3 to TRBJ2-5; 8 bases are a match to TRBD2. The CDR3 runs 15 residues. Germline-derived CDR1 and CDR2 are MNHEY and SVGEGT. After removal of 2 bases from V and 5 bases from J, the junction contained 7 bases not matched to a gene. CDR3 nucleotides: TGTGCCAGCAGTTACACGGGGGGGCCTCTCGAGACCCAGTACTTC. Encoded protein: CASSYTGGPLETQYF.

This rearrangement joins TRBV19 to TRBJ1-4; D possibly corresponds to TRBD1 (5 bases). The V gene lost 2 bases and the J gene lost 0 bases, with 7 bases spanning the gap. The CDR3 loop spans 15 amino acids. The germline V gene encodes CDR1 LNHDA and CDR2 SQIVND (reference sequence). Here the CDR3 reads CASSIRGATNEKLFF. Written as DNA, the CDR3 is TGTGCCAGTAGTATAAGAGGGGCAACTAATGAAAAACTGTTTTTT.

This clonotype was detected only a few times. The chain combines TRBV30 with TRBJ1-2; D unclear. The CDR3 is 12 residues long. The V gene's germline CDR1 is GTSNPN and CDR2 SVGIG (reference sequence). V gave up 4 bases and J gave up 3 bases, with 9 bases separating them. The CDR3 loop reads CAWNGRHYGYTF. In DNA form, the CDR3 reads TGTGCCTGGAATGGGCGGCACTATGGCTACACCTTC.

CDR3 bases: TGTGCCAGCAGCCTTACAGGGTCTATAGCTTTCTTT. It is translated as CASSLTGSIAFF. The chain carries TRBV28 and TRBJ1-1, with D perhaps matching TRBD1 (6 bases). This CDR3 has 12 residues. V was cut by 6 bases and J by 10 bases, with 15 bases left in between. Germline V CDR1 and CDR2: MDHEN, SYDVKM.

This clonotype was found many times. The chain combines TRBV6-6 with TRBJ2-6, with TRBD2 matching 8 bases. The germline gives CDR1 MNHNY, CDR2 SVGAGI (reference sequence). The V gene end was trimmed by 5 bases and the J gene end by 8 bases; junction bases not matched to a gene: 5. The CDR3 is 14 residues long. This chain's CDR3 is CASSPSGGSNVLTF. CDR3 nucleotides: TGTGCCAGCAGTCCAAGCGGGGGTTCCAACGTCCTGACTTTC.

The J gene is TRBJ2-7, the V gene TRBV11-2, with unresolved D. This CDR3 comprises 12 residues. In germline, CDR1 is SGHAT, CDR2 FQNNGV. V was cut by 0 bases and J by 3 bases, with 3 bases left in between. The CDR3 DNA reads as TGTGCCAGCAGCTTAGAGAACTACGAGCAGTACTTC. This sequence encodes CASSLENYEQYF.

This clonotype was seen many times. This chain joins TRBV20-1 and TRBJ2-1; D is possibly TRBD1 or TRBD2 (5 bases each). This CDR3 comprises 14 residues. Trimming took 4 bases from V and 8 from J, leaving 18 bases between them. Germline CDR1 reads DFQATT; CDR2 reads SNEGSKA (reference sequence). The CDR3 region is CSAKAGTRAYEQFF. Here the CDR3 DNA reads TGCAGTGCTAAAGCCGGGACCCGAGCCTATGAGCAGTTCTTC.

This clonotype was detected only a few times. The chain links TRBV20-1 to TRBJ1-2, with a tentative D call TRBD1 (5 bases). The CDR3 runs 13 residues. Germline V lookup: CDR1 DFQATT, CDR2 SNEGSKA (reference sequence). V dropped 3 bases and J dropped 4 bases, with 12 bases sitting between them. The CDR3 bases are TGCAGTGCTAGGCTGGCAGGGAGCTATGGCTACACCTTC. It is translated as CSARLAGSYGYTF.